Listed here are 25 T cell receptor beta chains from one sample, sequenced in a study of T cells in Graves' hyperthyroidism and ophthalmopathy. What was amplified from RNA transcripts were TCR beta CDR3 regions. A set of HTBI primers served as the primers for a first-round RT-PCR of the TCR CDR3. MiXCR was run by TCRdb on the multiplex PCR reads, yielding one entry per CDR3 protein. The sample carries fewer than 550,000 distinct CDR3 sequences, around 16% recorded once. Input material: blood. The source is a young woman with Graves' hyperthyroidism.

This clonotype was seen only a few times. The chain has TRBV4-2 and TRBJ2-1, with 15 positions matching TRBD2. The CDR3 spans 17 residues. V was pared by 0 bases and J by 6 bases, with 3 bases of the junction left unmatched. The germline V gene encodes CDR1 LGHNA and CDR2 YNFKEQ. CDR3 nucleotides: TGTGCCAGCAGCCAAGACTGGACTAGCGGGGGGGGCAATGAGCAGTTCTTC. It is translated as CASSQDWTSGGGNEQFF.

This clonotype was seen repeatedly, ten times or more. This chain links TRBV20-1 with TRBJ1-5, with a weak D call TRBD1 (5 bases). The CDR3 covers 15 residues. CDR1 is DFQATT and CDR2 is SNEGSKA in the germline V gene (reference sequence). The V end was cut by 6 bases, the J end by 2 bases, with 17 bases between. CDR3: CSAQTPQGGNQPQHF. As DNA, the CDR3 is TGCAGTGCACAAACACCGCAGGGAGGCAATCAGCCCCAGCATTTT.

Many counts were recorded for this clonotype. The gene calls are TRBV11-3 and TRBJ2-1; D is uncertain. Trimming pared 1 base from V and 9 bases from J, leaving 10 bases between. CDR1 SGHNT and CDR2 YENEEA come from the germline V gene. CDR3 length: 13 amino acids. The CDR3 DNA reads as TGTGCCAGCAGCTTAGGGTTCTACGGTGAGCAGTTCTTC. Translated, it gives CASSLGFYGEQFF.

Many counts were recorded for this clonotype. V and J are TRBV5-1 and TRBJ2-5; 13 nucleotides line up with TRBD2. The CDR3 has 16 residues. V dropped 3 bases and J dropped 5; count of bases not matched to a gene: 7. Germline-derived CDR1 and CDR2 are SGHRS and YFSETQ. Here the CDR3 DNA reads TGCGCCAGCAGCTCCGGACTAGCGGGAGTCCCTGAGACCCAGTACTTC. It is translated as CASSSGLAGVPETQYF.

In this sample, this clonotype turned up many times. This sequence joins TRBV7-3 and TRBJ2-1, with D unclear. In germline, CDR1 is SGHTA, CDR2 FQGTGA. Trimming cost V 1 base and J 8 bases, with 9 bases left between them. The CDR3 consists of 13 residues. CDR3 in amino acids: CASSLIRGYEQFF. The CDR3 DNA reads TGTGCCAGCAGCTTAATTAGAGGATATGAGCAGTTCTTC.

This clonotype has a count of ten or more. The CDR3 loop reads CASSKQPNSNQPQHF. The CDR3 coding sequence is TGTGCCAGCAGTAAACAACCGAATAGCAATCAGCCCCAGCATTTT. The rearrangement joins TRBV6-1 to TRBJ1-5; D uncertain. The CDR3 has 15 residues. The germline V gene has CDR1 MNHNS and CDR2 SASEGT. V was shortened by 5 bases and J by 0 bases, with 11 bases between the two germline ends.

The chain uses TRBV4-1 and TRBJ1-5, with D uncertain. Germline V gives CDR1 MGHRA, CDR2 YSYEKL. This CDR3 has 17 residues. Deletions cut 0 bases from V and 6 bases from J, with 18 bases between. CDR3 DNA sequence: TGCGCCAGCAGCCAAGAAGCGCAGTTTGACGGGAGTCAGCCCCAGCATTTT. Its protein product is CASSQEAQFDGSQPQHF.

A few counts support this clonotype. The V gene is TRBV7-6, the J gene TRBJ2-7, with a possible D match to TRBD1 (6 bases). In germline, CDR1 is SGHVS, CDR2 FNYEAQ. This CDR3 has 14 residues. The V end was cut by 5 bases, the J end by 4 bases, with 15 bases between. CDR3 DNA: TGTGCCAGCAGCCGGGACACCAACACGTACGAGCAGTACTTC. Amino acid sequence: CASSRDTNTYEQYF.

Ten or more counts support this clonotype. The chain links TRBV20-1 to TRBJ2-7; D possibly corresponds to TRBD1 (6 bases). The CDR3 runs to 13 residues. CDR1 DFQATT and CDR2 SNEGSKA come from the germline V gene (reference sequence). V lost 0 bases and J 6 bases, leaving 12 bases between the germline ends. CDR3 sequence reads: CSARDPTGLEQYF. The CDR3 coding sequence is TGCAGTGCTAGAGATCCCACAGGGCTCGAGCAGTACTTC.

This clonotype has ten or more counts. V is TRBV2 and J is TRBJ2-7, with TRBD2 as a possible D gene (6 bases). The germline V gene encodes CDR1 SNHLY and CDR2 FYNNEI. V shed 11 bases and J shed 0 bases, with 17 bases lying between them. The CDR3 length is 14 residues. Here the CDR3 reads CACALRGFSYEQYF. CDR3 nucleotide sequence: TGTGCCTGCGCGCTGCGGGGCTTCTCCTACGAGCAGTACTTC. The whole variable domain, filled in from reference TRBV2 and TRBJ2-7, reads EPEVTQTPSHQVTQMGQEVILRCVPISNHLYFYWYRQILGQKVEFLVSFYNNEISEKSEIFDDQFSVERPDGSNFTLKIRSTKLEDSAMYFCACALRGFSYEQYFGPGTRLTVT.

This clonotype came up many times. This chain links TRBV20-1 with TRBJ2-1; 8 bases are a match to TRBD2. Germline V gene sequence: CDR1 DFQATT, CDR2 SNEGSKA (reference sequence). The CDR3 length is 14 residues. V was clipped by 3 bases and J by 7 bases; unmatched bases: 8. In DNA, the CDR3 is TGCAGTGCTAGCGATCGGGGGGGCCGGAATGAGCAGTTCTTC. It is translated as CSASDRGGRNEQFF.

The genes are TRBV6-1 and TRBJ1-6; 8 bases are a match to TRBD1. V was clipped by 8 bases and J by 9 bases; unmatched bases: 6. This CDR3 is built from 13 residues. Per the germline V gene, CDR1 is MNHNS and CDR2 is SASEGT. Here the CDR3 reads CASRGQGSSPLHF. DNA of the CDR3: TGTGCCAGCCGCGGACAGGGTTCTTCACCCCTCCACTTT.

The V call is TRBV2, the J call TRBJ1-2; D gene ambiguous. CDR3 size: 13 residues. V lost 6 bases to trimming and J lost 2 bases, with 10 bases between them. Germline loops: CDR1 SNHLY, CDR2 FYNNEI. The CDR3 loop reads CASSQTKNYGYTF. In DNA form, the CDR3 reads TGTGCCAGCAGCCAGACAAAGAACTATGGCTACACCTTC.

This rearrangement joins TRBV12-3 or TRBV12-4 to TRBJ2-7; D is perhaps TRBD1 (6 bases). V gave up 5 bases and J gave up 9 bases, with 17 bases separating them. This CDR3 contains 13 residues. The CDR3, as DNA: TGTGCCAGCAGTCGGGCAGGGGTGAGCGGGCAGTACTTC. This codes for CASSRAGVSGQYF.

At least ten counts were recorded for this clonotype. This sequence joins TRBV5-6 and TRBJ2-7, with TRBD1 matching 10 bases. V gave up 7 bases and J gave up 3 bases; unmatched junction bases: 13. This CDR3 has 16 amino acids. Looked up from germline, CDR1 is SGHDT and CDR2 is YYEEEE. CDR3 region: CASVRQGAGEDYEQYF. The DNA for the CDR3 is TGTGCCAGCGTTAGACAGGGGGCCGGCGAAGACTACGAGCAGTACTTC.

This clonotype turned up a few times. J is TRBJ1-2 and V is TRBV9, with no clear D. Looked up from germline, CDR1 is SGDLS and CDR2 is YYNGEE. V lost 0 bases and J 7 bases, leaving 7 bases between the germline ends. CDR3 length: 12 residues. The CDR3 bases are TGTGCCAGCAGCGTAGACTACTGTGGCTACACCTTC. It codes for CASSVDYCGYTF.

This clonotype was seen at least ten times. The CDR3 sequence is CASSLKSGDGGYGYTF. CDR3 DNA sequence: TGTGCCAGCAGTTTAAAAAGTGGGGACGGCGGCTATGGCTACACCTTC. The chain joins TRBV27 to TRBJ1-2; D is possibly TRBD1 (5 bases). Per germline, CDR1 MNHEY and CDR2 SMNVEV (reference sequence). CDR3 length: 16 amino acids. The ends were cut back, 2 bases at V and 4 bases at J, with 17 bases in the middle.

This clonotype was seen repeatedly, ten times or more. This chain uses TRBV7-3 with TRBJ2-1; 8 bases agree with TRBD2. The CDR3 length is 18 residues. V trimming: 5 bases; J trimming: 0 bases; junction bases outside the gene matches: 12. CDR1 and CDR2 from the germline V gene are SGHTA and FQGTGA. The CDR3 DNA is TGTGCCAGCAGCCGGGTAGCGGGGCGTACCACCTCCTACAATGAGCAGTTCTTC. As protein: CASSRVAGRTTSYNEQFF.

This chain's CDR3 is CASSIDRGQGAQPQHF. CDR3 in DNA: TGTGCCAGTAGTATAGATAGGGGGCAGGGGGCCCAGCCCCAGCATTTT. This rearrangement joins TRBV19 to TRBJ1-5, with TRBD1 identical over 8 bases. The CDR3 has 16 amino acids. Germline V gives CDR1 LNHDA, CDR2 SQIVND (reference sequence). After removal of 0 bases from V and 7 bases from J, the junction contained 8 bases not matched to a gene.

The chain has TRBV11-2 and TRBJ2-7; 7 bases align to TRBD1. CDR1 is SGHAT, CDR2 FQNNGV, per germline. Trimming took 3 bases from V and 2 from J; bases not matched to a gene: 7. The CDR3 extends over 15 amino acids. DNA of the CDR3: TGTGCCAGCAGCTTGCAGACAGGGAAAGCCTACGAGCAGTACTTC. Protein: CASSLQTGKAYEQYF.

This chain links TRBV28 with TRBJ1-2; 11 positions match TRBD1. V trimming: 3 bases; J trimming: 2 bases; junction bases outside the gene matches: 5. CDR1 and CDR2 (germline): MDHEN, SYDVKM. CDR3 length equals 16 residues. CDR3 bases: TGTGCCAGCAGTTTCCTCCGGGACAGGGGGAACTATGGCTACACCTTC. As protein: CASSFLRDRGNYGYTF.

In its sample, this clonotype was seen many times. The rearrangement links TRBV29-1 to TRBJ2-5, with D possibly being TRBD1 (5 bases). The CDR3 length is 12 residues. Germline CDR1 and CDR2: SQVTM and ANQGSEA. The germline V and J ends were trimmed by 7 bases and 1 base, with 10 bases remaining between them. DNA for the CDR3: TGCAGCGGACGTGGGGCCCAAGAGACCCAGTACTTC. It yields the protein CSGRGAQETQYF.

The gene calls are TRBV28 and TRBJ2-2, with no clear D. In germline, CDR1 is MDHEN, CDR2 SYDVKM. There are 16 residues in the CDR3. The V and J ends lost 4 bases and 4 bases respectively, with 16 bases between them. The CDR3 here is CASSSPGPPSTGELFF. The CDR3 DNA is TGTGCCAGCAGTTCTCCTGGACCCCCGAGCACCGGGGAGCTGTTTTTT.

This clonotype was observed at least ten times. The J gene is TRBJ1-3, the V gene TRBV28, with D uncertain. This CDR3 is built from 14 residues. The V gene lost 5 bases and the J gene lost 3 bases, with 11 bases spanning the gap. CDR1 and CDR2 from the germline V gene are MDHEN and SYDVKM. The CDR3 coding sequence is TGTGCCAGCAGTCCAGGCGGAATTGGAAACACCATATATTTT. It codes for CASSPGGIGNTIYF.

This sequence joins TRBV29-1 and TRBJ2-1; TRBD2 matches at 15 bases. The CDR3 extends over 15 amino acids. Germline V gives CDR1 SQVTM, CDR2 ANQGSEA. V trimming: 4 bases; J trimming: 5 bases; junction bases outside the gene matches: 3. CDR3 loop: CSVGTSGRAHNEQFF. Here the CDR3 DNA reads TGCAGCGTTGGGACTAGCGGGAGGGCCCACAATGAGCAGTTCTTC.